The 24 T cell receptor beta chains presented below share a single source sample, sequenced in a study of T-cell memory formation after mild COVID-19. TCRdb re-called the 5' RACE reads through MiXCR, storing one row per CDR3 protein. The data hold about 390,000 distinct CDR3 sequences, with about a sixth observed a single time. The sequencing input was PBMCs or a T cell subset sorted from them (not recorded which). The receptors stem from a man aged 18 to 35 who had mild COVID-19 (a few samples of this study predate the infection). Cell type and time point are not known.

This clonotype was found many times. The chain combines TRBV11-2 with TRBJ2-1; 8 positions agree with TRBD2. CDR1 is SGHAT, CDR2 FQNNGV, per germline. The CDR3 runs to 16 residues. The ends lost 5 bases at V and 7 bases at J; junction bases unmatched: 13. CDR3 sequence (DNA): TGTGCCAGCAGCCGCCCCGGGACTAGGTTTCAAAATGAGCAGTTCTTC. This translates into CASSRPGTRFQNEQFF.

This sequence joins TRBV10-3 and TRBJ2-7; 10 bases match TRBD1. The trim removed 6 bases at V and 6 bases at J, leaving 2 bases unmatched. Germline CDR1 ENHRY, CDR2 SYGVKD. The CDR3 is 12 residues long. The CDR3 coding sequence is TGTGCCATCAGGCGGACAGGGGGCGAGCAGTACTTC. This sequence encodes CAIRRTGGEQYF.

In its sample, this clonotype was seen a few times. The CDR3 protein is CASSLTGKGYEQYV. The CDR3, as DNA: TGTGCCAGCAGTTTGACAGGGAAAGGCTACGAGCAGTACGTC. The chain combines TRBV28 with TRBJ2-7; TRBD1 agrees at 7 bases. J gave up 3 bases and V 3 bases, and 5 bases lay outside the gene matches. The CDR3 runs 14 residues. Germline V lookup: CDR1 MDHEN, CDR2 SYDVKM.

This clonotype was picked up a small number of times. The chain is built from TRBV7-2 and TRBJ2-7; TRBD1 is a possible D gene (5 bases). V lost 0 bases to trimming and J lost 2 bases, with 8 bases between them. Per germline, CDR1 SGHTA and CDR2 FQGNSA. The CDR3 totals 14 residues. The CDR3 protein is CASSLAGLPYEQYV. CDR3 nucleotides: TGTGCCAGCAGCTTAGCGGGGCTCCCCTACGAGCAGTACGTC.

V usage is TRBV7-9 and J usage is TRBJ2-7; 9 nucleotides agree with TRBD1. The CDR3 has 16 residues. With 5 bases clipped from V and 2 bases from J, the junction kept 10 bases outside the gene matches. Germline CDR1 and CDR2: SEHNR and FQNEAQ (reference sequence). Written as DNA, the CDR3 is TGTGCCAGCAGCCAAGGGCCCGGGACAGGGACCTACGAGCAGTACTTC. This sequence encodes CASSQGPGTGTYEQYF.

This clonotype was counted a few times. The gene calls are TRBV20-1 and TRBJ2-1; maybe TRBD2 (7 bases). Germline loops: CDR1 DFQATT, CDR2 SNEGSKA (reference sequence). The CDR3 is 15 residues long. Trimming cost V 6 bases and J 5 bases, with 20 bases left between them. CDR3 region: CSATSAAGVDNEQFF. The CDR3 DNA reads as TGCAGTGCCACTAGCGCGGCAGGGGTAGACAATGAGCAGTTCTTC.

V and J are TRBV12-3 or TRBV12-4 and TRBJ2-3; 9 bases map to TRBD2. The CDR3 has 16 residues. Trimming removed 7 bases from V and 1 base from J; junction bases left unmatched: 9. The CDR3, as DNA: TGTGCCAGCACCCTCAGGGGCGGGGGGGGCACAGATACGCAGTATTTT. Its translation: CASTLRGGGGTDTQYF.

The chain has TRBV7-6 and TRBJ1-4, with 8 bases identical to TRBD1. Per the germline V gene, CDR1 is SGHVS and CDR2 is FNYEAQ. The CDR3 runs 15 residues. V shed 3 bases and J 7 bases; nucleotides not matched to a gene: 7. Written as DNA, the CDR3 is TGTGCCAGCAGCTTTCGGCGGGGGACAGGTGAAAAACTGTTTTTT. Residues: CASSFRRGTGEKLFF.

This clonotype was found a few times. This chain uses TRBV24-1 with TRBJ1-1, with D hard to call. The CDR3 has 13 residues. Trimming pared 7 bases from V and 4 bases from J, leaving 12 bases between. In germline, CDR1 is KGHDR, CDR2 SFDVKD. The CDR3 region has the DNA TGTGCCACCAGCCAGGATCTGGGCACTGAAGCTTTCTTT. Its protein product is CATSQDLGTEAFF.

A few counts support this clonotype. The genes are TRBV7-9 and TRBJ1-2; unclear D gene. The V gene's germline CDR1 is SEHNR and CDR2 FQNEAQ (reference sequence). The CDR3 runs to 13 residues. V lost 2 bases to trimming and J lost 5 bases, with 9 bases between them. The CDR3 nucleotides read TGTGCCAGCAGCTTACAGACATTATATGGCTACACCTTC. Protein product: CASSLQTLYGYTF. Looking up the rest from reference TRBV7-9 and TRBJ1-2 gives the full variable domain: DTGVSQNPRHKITKRGQNVTFRCDPISEHNRLYWYRQTLGQGPEFLTYFQNEAQLEKSRLLSDRFSAERPKGSFSTLEIQRTEQGDSAMYLCASSLQTLYGYTFGSGTRLTVV.

This clonotype has just a few counts. This rearrangement joins TRBV12-3 or TRBV12-4 to TRBJ2-5, with TRBD1 matching 11 bases. V trimming: 6 bases; J trimming: 2 bases; junction bases outside the gene matches: 5. The CDR3 has 15 amino acids. The CDR3 region is CASSRDRGYQETQYF. Here the CDR3 DNA reads TGTGCCAGCAGCCGGGACAGGGGGTATCAAGAGACCCAGTACTTC.

The CDR3 spells CASSRPGQGVNTGELFF. In DNA, the CDR3 is TGTGCCAGCAGCCGGCCGGGACAGGGGGTGAACACCGGGGAGCTGTTTTTT. The J gene is TRBJ2-2, the V gene TRBV7-2; 11 bases fit TRBD1. Germline V gene data show CDR1 as SGHTA and CDR2 as FQGNSA. V lost 5 bases to trimming and J lost 1 base; unmatched junction nucleotides: 6. The CDR3 is 17 amino acids.

The table lists this clonotype with a few counts. The rearrangement uses TRBV7-2 and TRBJ2-3, with D perhaps TRBD2 (7 bases). V dropped 5 bases and J dropped 5 bases, with 20 bases sitting between them. The length of the CDR3 is 16 residues. Germline V gene data show CDR1 as SGHTA and CDR2 as FQGNSA. The CDR3 protein is CASSPVVGGQGDTQYF. The CDR3 nucleotides are TGTGCCAGCAGCCCAGTAGTGGGGGGGCAAGGAGATACGCAGTATTTT. The variable domain in full, completed from reference TRBV7-2 and TRBJ2-3, reads GAGVSQSPSNKVTEKGKDVELRCDPISGHTALYWYRQSLGQGLEFLIYFQGNSAPDKSGLPSDRFSAERTGGSVSTLTIQRTQQEDSAVYLCASSPVVGGQGDTQYFGPGTRLTVL.

A few counts support this clonotype. The CDR3 protein is CASSYATLGQTYEQYV. In nucleotides, the CDR3 is TGTGCCAGCAGTTACGCGACCCTGGGACAGACCTACGAGCAGTACGTC. V usage is TRBV6-2 or TRBV6-3 and J usage is TRBJ2-7; 7 nucleotides agree with TRBD1. CDR3 length: 16 residues. V lost 2 bases to trimming and J lost 2 bases; unmatched junction nucleotides: 9. Germline CDR1 is MNHEY and CDR2 is SVGEGT.

The table lists this clonotype with a few counts. The V gene is TRBV7-3, the J gene TRBJ2-5, with D unclear. Germline V gives CDR1 SGHTA, CDR2 FQGTGA. Between the trimmed V and J ends, which lost 3 bases and 2 bases, there was a span of 10 bases. The length of the CDR3 is 14 residues. The CDR3 nucleotides are TGTGCCAGCAGCTTCTCCCCAACACAAGAGACCCAGTACTTC. It codes for CASSFSPTQETQYF.

This clonotype was observed a handful of times. V gene TRBV3-1 combines with J gene TRBJ2-4; 7 bases agree with TRBD2. In germline, CDR1 is LGHDT, CDR2 YNNKEL (reference sequence). This CDR3 has 16 amino acids. J lost 0 bases, V lost 1 base, and 3 bases had no gene match. CDR3 amino acids: CASSQGSGEAKNIQYF. DNA of the CDR3: TGTGCCAGCAGCCAAGGAAGCGGGGAAGCCAAAAACATTCAGTACTTC. The whole variable domain, filled in from reference TRBV3-1 and TRBJ2-4, reads DTAVSQTPKYLVTQMGNDKSIKCEQNLGHDTMYWYKQDSKKFLKIMFSYNNKELIINETVPNRFSPKSPDKAHLNLHINSLELGDSAVYFCASSQGSGEAKNIQYFGAGTRLSVL.

In its sample, this clonotype was seen a few times. The rearrangement uses TRBV19 and TRBJ2-2, with 12 bases that match TRBD1. The CDR3 is made up of 14 amino acids. Germline V gene sequence: CDR1 LNHDA, CDR2 SQIVND (reference sequence). V dropped 8 bases and J dropped 7; count of bases not matched to a gene: 5. CDR3 in DNA: TGTGCCAGTTCGGGACAGGGGGCGATCGGGGAGCTGTTTTTT. Translated: CASSGQGAIGELFF. Supplemented by reference TRBV19 and TRBJ2-2, the full variable domain reads DGGITQSPKYLFRKEGQNVTLSCEQNLNHDAMYWYRQDPGQGLRLIYYSQIVNDFQKGDIAEGYSVSREKKESFPLTVTSAQKNPTAFYLCASSGQGAIGELFFGEGSRLTVL.

The V gene is TRBV5-5, the J gene TRBJ1-1; D not resolved. The CDR3 contains 13 residues. Germline-derived CDR1 and CDR2 are SGHKS and YYEKEE (reference sequence). Between the trimmed V and J ends, which lost 0 bases and 6 bases, there was a span of 9 bases. The DNA of the CDR3 is TGTGCCAGCAGCTTGGTGCTGGGCCCTGAAGCTTTCTTT. As protein: CASSLVLGPEAFF.

At least ten counts were recorded for this clonotype. This chain joins TRBV7-2 and TRBJ2-7; 7 nucleotides match TRBD2. With V trimmed by 5 bases and J by 3 bases, 1 base remained unmatched. The CDR3 spans 12 residues. CDR1 is SGHTA and CDR2 is FQGNSA in the germline V gene. CDR3 DNA: TGTGCCAGCAGCCGGGACTACTACGAGCAGTACTTC. It translates to CASSRDYYEQYF.

This clonotype was picked up a small number of times. The chain joins TRBV9 to TRBJ2-7; 7 bases are shared with TRBD2. Trimming removed 0 bases from V and 0 bases from J; junction bases left unmatched: 3. Germline lookup yields CDR1 SGDLS and CDR2 YYNGEE. The CDR3 loop spans 15 amino acids. CDR3 loop: CASSVEGTTSYEQYF. CDR3 nucleotide sequence: TGTGCCAGCAGCGTAGAGGGGACTACCTCCTACGAGCAGTACTTC.

The chain carries TRBV11-2 and TRBJ2-5; a weak D match, TRBD1 (6 bases). Between the trimmed V and J ends, which lost 0 bases and 5 bases, there was a span of 19 bases. The CDR3 length is 17 residues. CDR1 and CDR2 from the germline V gene are SGHAT and FQNNGV. CDR3 sequence: CASSLDSLQGKEETQYF. The CDR3 region has the DNA TGTGCCAGCAGCTTAGATAGTTTGCAGGGGAAGGAGGAGACCCAGTACTTC.

This clonotype has at least ten counts. The chain uses TRBV5-1 and TRBJ2-7, with TRBD1 matching over 7 bases. The CDR3 totals 15 residues. Germline-derived CDR1 and CDR2 are SGHRS and YFSETQ. The V gene end was trimmed by 0 bases and the J gene end by 0 bases; junction bases not matched to a gene: 3. CDR3 sequence reads: CASSLEAGGSYEQYF. Written as DNA, the CDR3 is TGCGCCAGCAGCTTGGAGGCAGGGGGCTCCTACGAGCAGTACTTC.

This clonotype was seen only a few times. The rearrangement joins TRBV20-1 to TRBJ1-2; D uncertain. The CDR3 totals 12 residues. Germline CDR1 is DFQATT and CDR2 is SNEGSKA (reference sequence). The V gene lost 3 bases and the J gene lost 4 bases, with 9 bases spanning the gap. The CDR3 here is CSASNRGYGYTF. The DNA of the CDR3 is TGCAGTGCTAGTAACCGGGGCTATGGCTACACCTTC.

This chain uses TRBV20-1 with TRBJ1-2; D might be TRBD1 (6 bases). Trimming removed 6 bases at V and 2 bases at J, with 22 bases between. The germline V gene has CDR1 DFQATT and CDR2 SNEGSKA (reference sequence). The CDR3 is made up of 16 amino acids. The CDR3 loop reads CSAVPGHHPGNYGYTF. The CDR3 DNA sequence: TGCAGTGCCGTCCCGGGACATCACCCCGGAAACTATGGCTACACCTTC.